Listed below are T cell receptor beta chains from one sample, sequenced in a study of OX40 agonist ivuxolimab in advanced cancers. Assay used: immunoSEQ multiplex PCR; TCRdb lists only in-frame clones, some missing. The table includes more than 80,000 clones, roughly 85% detected once. Sample: CD4+ or CD8+ T cells sorted from blood, taken in a trial of the OX40 agonist ivuxolimab. These receptors originate from an adult with an advanced solid tumor such as melanoma, head and neck, liver or kidney cancer. Each CDR3 is given without its conserved first and last residue. The D gene is left open where the match is weak.

v_call	d_call	j_call	cdr3_aa
TRBV5-1	TRBD2	TRBJ2-7	ASSKTTGTSAYEQY
TRBV2	NA	TRBJ1-5	ASSGGGRGQPQH
TRBV27	TRBD1	TRBJ2-2	ASSPLRDRERAGELF
TRBV18	NA	TRBJ1-1	ASSGDGNTEAF
TRBV4-2	TRBD2	TRBJ2-7	ASSQGLADYEQY
TRBV30	NA	TRBJ2-2	AWRTLSRIGSLGELF
TRBV6-1	TRBD1	TRBJ2-1	ASSRDRQNEQF
TRBV5-4	NA	TRBJ2-2	ASSLRNTGELF
TRBV18	NA	TRBJ1-1	ASSPGPGGQAF
TRBV6-5	TRBD1	TRBJ2-1	ASSPPGQGSNEQF
TRBV7-2	TRBD1	TRBJ1-2	ASSAEGQGKSNT
TRBV5-4	TRBD1	TRBJ1-1	ASSPRTGNTEAF
TRBV7-9	NA	TRBJ1-1	ASSLERGYEAF
TRBV5-1	TRBD1	TRBJ2-3	ASSPRDSHTDTQY
TRBV19	TRBD1	TRBJ2-2	ASRRTGSNTGELF
TRBV5-1	NA	TRBJ2-5	ASSLEGRVFVQETQY
TRBV18	NA	TRBJ1-2	ASSPTGARGFAYGYT
TRBV6-5	NA	TRBJ1-1	ASNLLQGTEAF
TRBV2	NA	TRBJ2-6	ASSGGRGPGANVLT
TRBV6-1	NA	TRBJ1-2	ASREQGEDGYT
TRBV7-2	NA	TRBJ2-5	ASSLVARVMQETQY
TRBV5-1	TRBD1	TRBJ1-5	ASSPGQGNQPQH
TRBV4-1	TRBD1	TRBJ2-3	ASAGGQVGTDTQY